The rows below give T cell receptor beta chains drawn from one sample of a study of shared clonotypes between healthy human individuals. Sequencing used immunoSEQ multiplex PCR; TCRdb keeps in-frame clones, though not all of them. This sample carries roughly 2,000,000 clones, just over 90% of them seen once, and the ten largest clones take around 1.7%. Sequences were obtained from naive CD8+ T cells from PBMCs. The receptor set was obtained from a man between 18 and 35 years old in good health. Some clones in this sample may be carry-over from other donors' samples. The CDR3 runs from the conserved cysteine through the conserved F or W. Each record gives: V gene, D gene, J gene, clone size, CDR3 DNA, CDR3 protein. The D gene is left open where the match is weak. Clone size is stated in some rows and not others, as once, few, many or a class when expanded.

TRBV28	.	TRBJ2-3	.	TGTGCCAGCAGTTTCTGGTCGCCGGGTAGCACAGATACGCAGTATTTT	CASSFWSPGSTDTQYF
TRBV18	TRBD1	TRBJ1-4	.	TGTGCCAGCTCAGAACCATCCGGGACAGCCGAAAAACTGTTTTTT	CASSEPSGTAEKLFF
TRBV19	.	TRBJ2-7	.	TGTGCCAGTAGTACGCTCGGAGCCTCCGACGAGCAGTACTTC	CASSTLGASDEQYF
TRBV9	.	TRBJ2-1	.	TGTGCCAGCAGCCCGACAGACAAAGGGGACTACAATGAGCAGTTCTTC	CASSPTDKGDYNEQFF
TRBV28	TRBD1	TRBJ1-2	once	TGTGCCAGCATGGCAGGGGGCCTCTTAGGCTACACCTTC	CASMAGGLLGYTF
TRBV5-4	.	TRBJ2-7	.	TGTGCCAGCAGCCCCGGGGCGGTTACAGCTACCGAGCAGTACTTC	CASSPGAVTATEQYF
TRBV7-9	.	TRBJ2-5	.	TGTGCCAGCAGCTTAGTACGCTACCAAGAGACCCAGTACTTC	CASSLVRYQETQYF
TRBV9	TRBD2	TRBJ2-2	.	TGTGCCAGCAGGGGGACTAGCGGGAACACCGGGGAGCTGTTTTTT	CASRGTSGNTGELFF
TRBV9	TRBD2	TRBJ2-7	.	TGTGCCAGCAGCTCGGGGGGTTTTTTAGACGAGCAGTACTTC	CASSSGGFLDEQYF
TRBV6-5	TRBD1	TRBJ2-4	.	TGTGCCAGCAGTTTGAATACGCGACAGGGATATGACATTCAGTACTTC	CASSLNTRQGYDIQYF
TRBV9	TRBD1	TRBJ1-1	.	TGTGCCAGCAGCGTAGCTACCGGACAGGAAGAAGCTTTCTTT	CASSVATGQEEAFF
TRBV27	.	TRBJ2-7	.	TGTGCCAGCAGTTTCGGCCTCAGGTACGAGCAGTACTTC	CASSFGLRYEQYF
TRBV2	TRBD2	TRBJ2-1	.	TGTGCCAGCACGGTCACCTTAGCGGGAGGCCACTCCTACAATGAGCAGTTCTTC	CASTVTLAGGHSYNEQFF
TRBV28	TRBD2	TRBJ2-5	.	TGTGCCAGCAGTGTACGGCGGGAGTTAGAGACCCAGTACTTC	CASSVRRELETQYF
TRBV11-2	.	TRBJ2-7	.	TGTGCCAGCAGCCAAGAGGACGTATCCTACGAGCAGTACTTC	CASSQEDVSYEQYF
TRBV25-1	TRBD2	TRBJ2-5	.	TGTGCCAGCAGTGAATGGGTAGCGGGACCCCAAGAGACCCAGTACTTC	CASSEWVAGPQETQYF
TRBV18	.	TRBJ2-7	.	TGTGCCAGCTCTCCGAGCGGAAGCTCCTACGAGCAGTACTTC	CASSPSGSSYEQYF
TRBV7-2	.	TRBJ2-1	.	TGTGCCAGCAGCACCCGAAAGCAGGGGTCTGGGAACAATGAGCAGTTCTTC	CASSTRKQGSGNNEQFF
TRBV15	.	TRBJ1-5	.	TGTGCCACCAGCCCCCTAAATCTTGGCAATCAGCCCCAGCATTTT	CATSPLNLGNQPQHF
TRBV7-9	.	TRBJ2-3	once	TGTGCCAGCAGCTTAGTAGCCGGCTCAGATACGCAGTATTTT	CASSLVAGSDTQYF
TRBV29-1	.	TRBJ2-1	.	TGCAGCGGGCGGGACTGGGACAATGAGCAGTTCTTC	CSGRDWDNEQFF
TRBV28	TRBD2	TRBJ2-3	.	TGTGCCAGCAGTTCCCTTGGGGGGGGGATCACAGATACGCAGTATTTT	CASSSLGGGITDTQYF
TRBV13	TRBD1	TRBJ2-1	.	TGTGCCAGCAGCTGGAACAGGGGTTCCTACAATGAGCAGTTCTTC	CASSWNRGSYNEQFF
TRBV4-1	.	TRBJ1-1	few	TGCGCCAGCGGTCAGGAAATGAACACTGAAGCTTTCTTT	CASGQEMNTEAFF
TRBV6-4	.	TRBJ1-1	.	TGTGCCGCCGGAGGGGGGGGTGTTGCTTTCTTT	CAAGGGGVAFF
TRBV28	.	TRBJ2-5	.	TGTGCCAGCAGTTTCATGGGTATGGGAGAGACCCAGTACTTC	CASSFMGMGETQYF
TRBV19	.	TRBJ1-1	once	TGTGCCAGTAGTATCACCACTGAAGCTTTCTTT	CASSITTEAFF
TRBV6-5	TRBD1	TRBJ1-1	.	TGTGCCAGCAGTTACTCTTCCAGGGGGCCCACTGAAGCTTTCTTT	CASSYSSRGPTEAFF
TRBV9	.	TRBJ2-7	.	TGTGCCAGCAGCGGAACTAGCTACGAGCAGTACTTC	CASSGTSYEQYF
TRBV4-3	TRBD2	TRBJ2-2	.	TGCGCCAGCAGCCCGGGGACTAGCGGGACCGGGGAGCTGTTTTTT	CASSPGTSGTGELFF
TRBV11-2	.	TRBJ1-5	.	TGTGCCAGCCCTCCAGGGGCAGGGGTTTTTTCCAATCAGCCCCAGCATTTT	CASPPGAGVFSNQPQHF
TRBV5-1	.	TRBJ2-3	.	TGCGCCAGCAGCTTTAATAGCCCAGATACGCAGTATTTT	CASSFNSPDTQYF
TRBV7-9	.	TRBJ1-2	.	TGTGCCAGCAGGGACAGCACTTATGGCTACACCTTC	CASRDSTYGYTF
TRBV5-6	TRBD2	TRBJ2-5	few	TGTGCCAGCAGCTTTGCTCAGGGAGGGGAGACCCAGTACTTC	CASSFAQGGETQYF
TRBV4-1	TRBD1	TRBJ1-1	.	TGCGCCAGCAGCCAGGGGACAGGGGGTGTGTACACTGAAGCTTTCTTT	CASSQGTGGVYTEAFF
TRBV5-4	.	TRBJ1-2	.	TGTGCCAGCAGCTGGGGGACCGGAGGCTACACCTTC	CASSWGTGGYTF
TRBV5-1	TRBD2	TRBJ2-2	.	TGCGCCAGCAGCTTGGAAAAAACCGGGACTAGCGGGACCACCGGGGAGCTGTTTTTT	CASSLEKTGTSGTTGELFF
TRBV5-6	.	TRBJ2-7	.	TGTGCCAGCAGCGCCGACGGGACCTACGAGCAGTACTTC	CASSADGTYEQYF
TRBV5-6	.	TRBJ2-7	.	TGTGCCAGCAGTACGGGACGGTCCTACGAGCAGTACTTC	CASSTGRSYEQYF
TRBV10-3	.	TRBJ2-1	.	TGTGCCATCAGTGCTTTCGGGACAGAGGCCGGGACTAGCTCCTACAATGAGCAGTTCTTC	CAISAFGTEAGTSSYNEQFF